The source of this T cell receptor (beta chain) is a study of T-cell reconstitution after alpha-beta-depleted transplantation in children. Overall study findings and caveats: T-cell numbers and diversity, one year after transplant, stemmed largely from T cells that were newly produced. Reportedly, alpha-beta T cells present about two months post-transplant originated from several hundred expanded clones of graft origin. From surviving recipient T cells and thymic progenitors came the high day-60 TCRbeta diversity observed in some patients.

CDR3 length equals 14 residues. The V gene's germline CDR1 is MNHEY and CDR2 SVGEGT. The germline V and J ends were trimmed by 2 bases and 10 bases, with 17 bases remaining between them. As to this clonotype: What it binds is unknown.

Using unique molecular identifiers, the investigators prepared the TCRbeta library. Each CDR3 protein is one row after TCRdb ran MiXCR on the PCR reads. Here the sample spans about 300,000 distinct CDR3 sequences, 7.5% to 9% being singletons. This chain joins TRBV6-2 or TRBV6-3 and TRBJ2-5; tentatively, D is TRBD1 (8 bases). Sample: peripheral blood, taken 360 days after TCRalphabeta/CD19-depleted stem cell transplant. This TCR derives from a female patient younger than 10 who had a stem cell transplant for Fanconi anemia, so the T cells may come from the graft donor. CDR3 sequence: CASSYQGAGVVQYF. CDR3 sequence (DNA): TGTGCCAGCAGTTACCAGGGGGCGGGAGTTGTCCAGTACTTC.